Presented here are 30 T cell receptor beta chains from one specimen sequenced in a study of tumor-infiltrating lymphocytes in oesophageal squamous cell carcinoma. Using its own MiXCR run on the PCR reads, TCRdb lists one record per CDR3 protein. Altogether 18,000 or so distinct CDR3 sequences are present, nearly 45% being singletons, with the ten largest covering 29%. The sample comprised esophageal tumor tissue. These receptors all come from a male donor with esophageal squamous cell carcinoma.

The chain couples TRBV7-2 to TRBJ2-6, with D perhaps TRBD1 (6 bases). Near its end, the DNA agrees better with TRBJ1-2, so the J call may be wrong. The CDR3 spans 13 residues. In germline, CDR1 is SGHTA, CDR2 FQGNSA. In nucleotides, the CDR3 is TGTGCCAGCAGCTTAGACAGGGCCTATGGCTACACCTTC. Residues: CASSLDRAYGYTF.

V usage is TRBV7-9 and J usage is TRBJ2-3, with no clear D. Germline CDR1 and CDR2: SEHNR and FQNEAQ (reference sequence). The V gene lost 2 bases and the J gene lost 3 bases, with 6 bases spanning the gap. The CDR3 loop spans 13 amino acids. The CDR3 DNA reads as TGTGCCAGCAGCTTACCACCTACAGATACGCAGTATTTT. Protein sequence: CASSLPPTDTQYF.

This clonotype was counted a single time. The chain links TRBV27 to TRBJ2-2; D may be TRBD2 (5 bases). The ends were cut back, 0 bases at V and 1 base at J, with 9 bases in the middle. The CDR3 consists of 16 residues. Germline V lookup: CDR1 MNHEY, CDR2 SMNVEV (reference sequence). The CDR3 DNA reads TGTGCCAGCAGTTTATCGATTCGGGGGAACACCGGGGAGCTGTTTTTT. Translation gives CASSLSIRGNTGELFF.

The V gene is TRBV7-6, the J gene TRBJ2-1, with D unclear. The J call may not be correct, given that the DNA end is closer to TRBJ2-7. CDR1 and CDR2 from the germline V gene are SGHVS and FNYEAQ. This CDR3 is 12 amino acids long. The CDR3 DNA reads as TGTGCCAGCAGCTTAGCGTCGGGCGAGCAGTACTTC. This codes for CASSLASGEQYF.

Turning to this clonotype: One end of the junction varies from germline; a read error may be responsible. The genes are TRBV10-1 and TRBJ2-5, with 7 positions matching TRBD1. The CDR3 loop spans 13 amino acids. Germline values: CDR1 WNHNN, CDR2 SYGVQD (reference sequence). The CDR3 region has the DNA TGTGCCAGCAACATGGACAGGCAAGAGACCCAGTACTTC. Translated: CASNMDRQETQYF.

The CDR3 sequence is CASSAQMGLAAYNEQYF. The CDR3 DNA sequence: TGTGCCAGCAGTGCTCAAATGGGACTAGCAGCTTACAATGAGCAGTACTTC. The J gene is TRBJ2-7, the V gene TRBV28, with 9 nucleotides matching TRBD2. This CDR3 is 17 amino acids long. CDR1 is MDHEN, CDR2 SYDVKM, per germline. V dropped 5 bases and J dropped 7; count of bases not matched to a gene: 18.

This clonotype was seen ten or more times. This rearrangement joins TRBV19 to TRBJ2-2; D remains unclear. CDR1 and CDR2 from the germline V gene are LNHDA and SQIVND (reference sequence). Trimming pared 8 bases from V and 2 bases from J, leaving 9 bases between. The CDR3 runs 13 residues. CDR3 bases: TGTGCCAGTTTTACTACCAACACCGGGGAGCTGTTTTTT. This translates into CASFTTNTGELFF. Looking up the rest from reference TRBV19 and TRBJ2-2 gives the full variable domain: DGGITQSPKYLFRKEGQNVTLSCEQNLNHDAMYWYRQDPGQGLRLIYYSQIVNDFQKGDIAEGYSVSREKKESFPLTVTSAQKNPTAFYLCASFTTNTGELFFGEGSRLTVL.

J is TRBJ2-5 and V is TRBV5-5; 10 positions match TRBD2. Losses at the gene ends were 2 bases for V and 5 bases for J; bases not matched to a gene: 6. This CDR3 is built from 15 residues. CDR1 and CDR2 (germline): SGHKS, YYEKEE (reference sequence). The CDR3 region has the DNA TGTGCCAGCAGCTTAACCGGGACTAGCGCCGAGACCCAGTACTTC. Protein: CASSLTGTSAETQYF.

Only one count was recorded for this clonotype. This rearrangement joins TRBV19 to TRBJ1-1, with D tentatively TRBD1 (6 bases). The V gene lost 5 bases and the J gene lost 6 bases, with 16 bases spanning the gap. Germline values: CDR1 LNHDA, CDR2 SQIVND (reference sequence). CDR3 length: 14 residues. The CDR3 bases are TGTGCCAGTAGTGGAGAGGACAGCATAGCTGAAGCTTTCTTT. It specifies CASSGEDSIAEAFF. The full variable domain, with the rest looked up from reference TRBV19 and TRBJ1-1, is DGGITQSPKYLFRKEGQNVTLSCEQNLNHDAMYWYRQDPGQGLRLIYYSQIVNDFQKGDIAEGYSVSREKKESFPLTVTSAQKNPTAFYLCASSGEDSIAEAFFGQGTRLTVV.

This clonotype was seen at least ten times. The rearrangement uses TRBV14 and TRBJ2-2, with TRBD1 as a possible D gene (6 bases). Germline loops: CDR1 SGHDN, CDR2 FVKESK. Trimming cost V 2 bases and J 1 base, with 11 bases left between them. This CDR3 spans 16 amino acids. This CDR3 is CASSQLNRENTGELFF. Here the CDR3 DNA reads TGTGCCAGCAGCCAACTGAACAGGGAGAACACCGGGGAGCTGTTTTTT.

The chain links TRBV6-1 to TRBJ2-7; maybe TRBD2 (6 bases). The closer fit of TRBJ2-5 to the DNA end suggests the J call may be wrong. CDR1 is MNHNS and CDR2 is SASEGT in the germline V gene. There are 15 residues in the CDR3. Here the CDR3 DNA reads TGTGCCAGCAGTGACCCCAGGACTAACCAAGAGACCCAGTACTTC. It codes for CASSDPRTNQETQYF.

This chain joins TRBV10-2 and TRBJ2-5; TRBD1 agrees at 8 bases. With the DNA end fitting TRBJ2-7 better, the J assignment may be wrong. The CDR3 has 14 residues. The germline gives CDR1 WSHSY, CDR2 SAAADI. CDR3 residues: CASGSRGLMYEQYF. The CDR3 DNA follows: TGCGCCAGCGGGAGCAGGGGGCTTATGTACGAGCAGTACTTC.

V gene TRBV7-2 combines with J gene TRBJ2-1, with D hard to call. The V gene's germline CDR1 is SGHTA and CDR2 FQGNSA. This CDR3 has 13 amino acids. Trimming shortened V by 5 bases and J by 10 bases, and 15 bases separated the two germline ends. The CDR3 here is CASSPALAGEQFF. The CDR3 nucleotides are TGTGCCAGCAGCCCAGCCTTGGCAGGAGAGCAGTTCTTC.

Concerning this clonotype: One end of the junction does not line up with germline, which may come from a read error. The chain carries TRBV11-2 and TRBJ2-5; 10 bases fit TRBD2. Looked up from germline, CDR1 is SGHAT and CDR2 is FQNNGV. The length of the CDR3 is 16 residues. The CDR3 nucleotides read TGTGCCAGCAGCTTAAGGGATTCTAGCGGGGGCGCCGTTTTGTTCTTC. As protein: CASSLRDSSGGAVLFF.

This rearrangement joins TRBV20-1 to TRBJ2-3; perhaps TRBD2 as D (6 bases). CDR1 is DFQATT, CDR2 SNEGSKA, per germline (reference sequence). The CDR3 length is 15 residues. Between the trimmed V and J ends, which lost 5 bases and 1 base, there was a span of 16 bases. The CDR3 DNA reads TGCAGTGCTCGTCTGAGCGGGTATGGCACAGATACGCAGTATTTT. Amino acids: CSARLSGYGTDTQYF.

This clonotype was seen at least ten times. The chain is built from TRBV18 and TRBJ2-5, with 7 bases aligning to TRBD2. This CDR3 is 14 amino acids long. J gave up 4 bases and V 2 bases, and 4 bases lay outside the gene matches. Germline CDR1 reads KGHSH; CDR2 reads LQKENI. CDR3 protein: CASSPAGVGETQYF. CDR3 nucleotide sequence: TGTGCCAGCTCACCAGCGGGAGTAGGAGAGACCCAGTACTTC.

A remark on this clonotype: The conserved phenylalanine or tryptophan normally closing the CDR3 is absent here, so this likely arose from a read error. Because the CDR3's place on the DNA is in doubt, the DNA is left out and the CDR3 is given as listed by TCRdb. This chain uses TRBV7-6 with TRBJ2-6; the D segment call TRBD1 is taken from the table without a DNA check. Germline V gene data show CDR1 as SGHVS and CDR2 as FNYEAQ. The CDR3 extends over 16 residues, inclusive of both ends. The CDR3 here is CASSLGGGAPTSSTSA.

This clonotype was detected ten times or more. The chain is built from TRBV28 and TRBJ1-4; 7 positions agree with TRBD1. This CDR3 is 13 amino acids long. V was clipped by 6 bases and J by 7 bases; unmatched bases: 5. The V gene's germline CDR1 is MDHEN and CDR2 SYDVKM. The CDR3 sequence is CASRRQGSEKLFF. CDR3 sequence (DNA): TGTGCCAGCAGGCGACAGGGATCTGAAAAACTGTTTTTT.

This clonotype was recorded many times. The chain has TRBV6-1 and TRBJ2-7, with a tentative D call TRBD2 (6 bases). Trimming pared 7 bases from V and 0 bases from J, leaving 22 bases between. This CDR3 has 17 residues. Germline CDR1 reads MNHNS; CDR2 reads SASEGT. The CDR3 loop is CASNFWSISGNSYEQYF. The DNA for the CDR3 is TGTGCCAGCAATTTCTGGTCCATTAGCGGAAACTCCTACGAGCAGTACTTC.

The chain recombines TRBV6-1 with TRBJ2-3, with a weak D call TRBD2 (7 bases). V lost 5 bases and J 5 bases, leaving 17 bases between the germline ends. Germline assignment: CDR1 MNHNS and CDR2 SASEGT. This CDR3 has 15 residues. The CDR3 loop reads CASSPPGGRGDTQYF. The CDR3 coding sequence is TGTGCCAGCAGTCCCCCCGGGGGGCGCGGAGATACGCAGTATTTT.

V gene TRBV6-8 combines with J gene TRBJ2-4; TRBD2 matches at 10 bases. The better agreement between TRBJ2-1 and the DNA end casts doubt on the J call. The CDR3 consists of 16 residues. CDR1 MNHGY and CDR2 SAAAGT come from the germline V gene. DNA for the CDR3: TGTGCCAGCAGTGCTCAAGCTAGCGGGAGCTACAATGAGCAGTTCTTC. It yields the protein CASSAQASGSYNEQFF.

This clonotype was picked up many times. The V and J genes are TRBV27 and TRBJ2-7; D is possibly TRBD1 (6 bases). The V gene's germline CDR1 is MNHEY and CDR2 SMNVEV (reference sequence). V was shortened by 4 bases and J by 1 base, with 11 bases between the two germline ends. CDR3 size: 14 residues. CDR3 nucleotides: TGTGCCAGCAGTTCAGGGGAATCGTCCTACGAGCAGTACTTC. Translating gives CASSSGESSYEQYF.

The chain employs TRBV7-3 and TRBJ2-3; TRBD2 might be the D (5 bases). The CDR3 extends over 15 amino acids. The V gene lost 5 bases and the J gene lost 2 bases, with 14 bases spanning the gap. CDR1 and CDR2 from the germline V gene are SGHTA and FQGTGA. CDR3 amino acids: CASSPGAALTDTQYF. CDR3 in DNA: TGTGCCAGCAGCCCTGGAGCGGCCCTCACAGATACGCAGTATTTT.

This clonotype has just one count. This chain joins TRBV12-5 and TRBJ2-3; TRBD2 matches 11 bases. The CDR3 length is 14 residues. Trimming took 7 bases from V and 6 from J; bases not matched to a gene: 6. Germline lookup yields CDR1 LGHNT and CDR2 FRNRAP. The CDR3 protein is CASALAGGSDTQYF. The CDR3 DNA sequence: TGTGCTAGTGCCCTAGCGGGAGGATCTGATACGCAGTATTTT.

This chain joins TRBV11-2 and TRBJ1-1; D is uncertain. The CDR3 length is 13 residues. Germline assignment: CDR1 SGHAT and CDR2 FQNNGV. Trimming left V 1 base short and J 1 base short, with 4 bases between. In nucleotides, the CDR3 is TGTGCCAGCAGCTTAGGTGGGAACACTGAAGCTTTCTTT. Its translation is CASSLGGNTEAFF.

Concerning this clonotype itself: No conserved phenylalanine or tryptophan ends this CDR3, so it is likely a read error. The DNA is omitted, as the CDR3 cannot be located on it reliably, and the CDR3 follows TCRdb's listing. The chain recombines TRBV7-3 with TRBJ2-7; the D call in the table, TRBD1, was not verified against the DNA. Germline CDR1 is SGHTA and CDR2 is FQGTGA. The CDR3 length equals 16 residues, ends included. CDR3 loop: CASSLKKTGNGYTFGS.

The chain carries TRBV7-3 and TRBJ2-5; no clear D gene. Gene TRBJ2-1 matches the end of the DNA better, so the J call may be wrong. CDR1 is SGHTA and CDR2 is FQGTGA in the germline V gene. This CDR3 is 13 amino acids long. CDR3 bases: TGTGCCAGCAGCTTAGGTGCCAGAGATGAGCAGTTCTTC. It codes for CASSLGARDEQFF.

This chain uses TRBV7-6 with TRBJ2-5, with 10 bases that match TRBD2. Germline V lookup: CDR1 SGHVS, CDR2 FNYEAQ. V was clipped by 6 bases and J by 7 bases; unmatched bases: 11. The CDR3 has 15 amino acids. The CDR3 bases are TGTGCCAGCAGTTCAAATAGCGGGAGGTTGGGGACCCAGTACTTC. Translated, it gives CASSSNSGRLGTQYF.

This clonotype is labeled medium-sized. J is TRBJ2-3 and V is TRBV6-1; no firm D call. The CDR3 totals 12 residues. Germline V gives CDR1 MNHNS, CDR2 SASEGT. V shed 2 bases and J shed 4 bases, with 4 bases lying between them. The chain's CDR3 is CASSEYSDTQYF. The CDR3, as DNA: TGTGCCAGCAGTGAATACTCAGATACGCAGTATTTT.

The V and J genes are TRBV6-5 and TRBJ2-3; maybe TRBD2 (5 bases). The J call is doubtful: the DNA matches TRBJ2-1 better. This CDR3 has 16 amino acids. Per germline, CDR1 MNHEY and CDR2 SVGAGI. The CDR3 here is CASSPKGAEFNNEQFF. DNA for the CDR3: TGTGCCAGCAGTCCTAAGGGAGCGGAGTTTAACAATGAGCAGTTCTTC.